Included here is one T cell receptor beta chain sequence, with context. Its target is not known. This entry belongs to a study of OX40 agonist ivuxolimab in advanced cancers. Background on the study: Six ivuxolimab dose levels, 0.01 to 10 mg/kg, were given intravenously every 2 weeks. Those treated in dose escalation had hepatocellular carcinoma, melanoma, renal cell cancer or head and neck cancer. Study results and caveats: CD8+ T cells averaged more expanded clones than CD4+. CD4+ and CD8+ T cells in blood underwent clonal expansion by week 6 at 0.1 to 3.0 mg/kg.

Assay used: immunoSEQ multiplex PCR; TCRdb lists only in-frame clones, some missing. Of about 63,000 clones listed, 70% to 90% were seen once; the top ten hold less than 0.85%. Trimming removed 5 bases from V and 7 bases from J; junction bases left unmatched: 9. Germline V gene sequence: CDR1 MDHEN, CDR2 SYDVKM. The CDR3 is made up of 15 amino acids. The material sequenced was CD4+ or CD8+ T cells sorted from blood, taken in a trial of the OX40 agonist ivuxolimab. The rearrangement links TRBV28 to TRBJ1-4; 8 bases align to TRBD1. The TCR comes from an adult with an advanced solid tumor such as melanoma, head and neck, liver or kidney cancer. The CDR3 DNA sequence: TGTGCCAGCAGTAGGATACAGGGGGGGAGTGAAAAACTGTTTTTT. Translating gives CASSRIQGGSEKLFF.